This entry lists 17 T cell receptor beta chains sequenced from one sample in a study of blood T cells in healthy people across ages. Alongside a J-beta primer mix, a sample-barcoded 5' primer served in a second PCR lasting roughly 6 to 11 cycles. TCRdb recomputed calls from the 5' RACE reads with MiXCR, one row per CDR3 protein. Of roughly 800,000 distinct CDR3 sequences in the sample, approximately 25% were seen once. This sample also belongs to another study, concerning T cells of mothers and their children.

Sequencing was carried out using blood. The origin of the receptors is a boy between 10 and 17 years old in good health.

The CDR3 nucleotides read TGTGCTAGTGGTTCAGGACAGGTGGGCAATCAGCCCCAGCATTTT. It encodes CASGSGQVGNQPQHF. V usage is TRBV12-5 and J usage is TRBJ1-5; 7 bases agree with TRBD1. Per the germline V gene, CDR1 is LGHNT and CDR2 is FRNRAP. Trimming removed 4 bases from V and 2 bases from J; junction bases left unmatched: 5. This CDR3 has 15 residues.

The V gene is TRBV28, the J gene TRBJ2-7, with 8 bases identical to TRBD2. Germline CDR1 and CDR2: MDHEN and SYDVKM. CDR3 length equals 14 residues. Losses at the gene ends were 4 bases for V and 5 bases for J; bases not matched to a gene: 7. The CDR3 loop is CASSYGGGENEQYF. CDR3 DNA sequence: TGTGCCAGCAGTTACGGGGGGGGCGAAAACGAGCAGTACTTC.

In the case of this clonotype: An end of the junction differs from the germline gene, which may be a read error. The gene calls are TRBV6-5 and TRBJ2-6; D is perhaps TRBD1 (5 bases). This CDR3 is built from 16 residues. Germline V gives CDR1 MNHEY, CDR2 SVGAGI. In DNA, the CDR3 is TGTGCCAGCAGTTACTCTACAGAGTCTGGGGCCAACGCCCTGACTTTC. This codes for CASSYSTESGANALTF.

This clonotype was recorded a few times. The chain combines TRBV5-4 with TRBJ2-1; 11 bases line up with TRBD1. V dropped 4 bases and J dropped 2; count of bases not matched to a gene: 8. The CDR3 totals 17 residues. CDR1 is SGHNT and CDR2 is YYREEE in the germline V gene (reference sequence). This CDR3 reads CASSLGQGAQTYNEQFF. The CDR3, as DNA: TGTGCCAGCAGCCTTGGACAGGGGGCGCAAACCTACAATGAGCAGTTCTTC.

A few counts support this clonotype. The V call is TRBV10-3, the J call TRBJ2-3; no definite D call. Germline V gives CDR1 ENHRY, CDR2 SYGVKD. This CDR3 spans 12 amino acids. Trimming cost V 2 bases and J 2 bases, with 2 bases left between them. CDR3 loop: CAISEATDTQYF. The CDR3 DNA is TGTGCCATCAGTGAGGCCACAGATACGCAGTATTTT.

This rearrangement joins TRBV11-2 to TRBJ2-7, with unresolved D. V was trimmed by 1 base and J by 0 bases, leaving 7 bases between them. Looked up from germline, CDR1 is SGHAT and CDR2 is FQNNGV. The CDR3 is 14 amino acids. The CDR3 protein is CASSLVKISYEQYF. Here the CDR3 DNA reads TGTGCCAGCAGCTTAGTGAAAATCTCCTACGAGCAGTACTTC.

Comments on this clonotype: Sequence at one end of the junction differs from germline and may be a read error. This rearrangement joins TRBV10-3 to TRBJ2-5; tentative D call: TRBD2 (5 bases). In germline, CDR1 is ENHRY, CDR2 SYGVKD. The CDR3 spans 13 residues. This CDR3 reads CAIRAEDQEAQYF. CDR3 DNA sequence: TGTGCCATCAGGGCGGAGGACCAAGAGGCCCAGTACTTC.

This clonotype was picked up a small number of times. The rearrangement uses TRBV15 and TRBJ2-5; TRBD2 might be the D (6 bases). The DNA end favors TRBJ2-1, so the J call may be wrong. Germline values: CDR1 LNHNV, CDR2 YYDKDF (reference sequence). The CDR3 length is 14 residues. The CDR3 region is CATTSTSRLDEQFF. CDR3 sequence (DNA): TGTGCCACCACTTCGACTAGTCGTCTCGATGAGCAGTTCTTC.

The rearrangement uses TRBV27 and TRBJ2-1, with 8 bases identical to TRBD1. There are 17 residues in the CDR3. Germline lookup yields CDR1 MNHEY and CDR2 SMNVEV (reference sequence). V shed 6 bases and J 3 bases; nucleotides not matched to a gene: 13. The CDR3 here is CASSLAVRDRIYNEQFF. For the CDR3, the DNA is TGTGCCAGCAGCTTGGCTGTTCGGGACAGGATCTACAATGAGCAGTTCTTC.

The table lists this clonotype with a few counts. CDR3 bases: TGCGCCAGCAGCTTGGCAGGGGCGCGCTACAATGAGCAGTTCTTC. It is translated as CASSLAGARYNEQFF. The chain links TRBV5-1 to TRBJ2-1; D possibly corresponds to TRBD1 (6 bases). V was shortened by 0 bases and J by 3 bases, with 10 bases between the two germline ends. Per germline, CDR1 SGHRS and CDR2 YFSETQ. This CDR3 spans 15 amino acids.

This clonotype was seen more than once but under ten times. The chain joins TRBV18 to TRBJ1-2, with 7 bases that match TRBD1. V dropped 5 bases and J dropped 6; count of bases not matched to a gene: 6. The CDR3 is 13 residues long. CDR1 KGHSH and CDR2 LQKENI come from the germline V gene. The CDR3 reads CASSDREINGYTF. The DNA of the CDR3 is TGTGCCAGCTCAGACAGGGAGATCAATGGCTACACCTTC. The variable domain in full, completed from reference TRBV18 and TRBJ1-2, reads NAGVMQNPRHLVRRRGQEARLRCSPMKGHSHVYWYRQLPEEGLKFMVYLQKENIIDESGMPKERFSAEFPKEGPSILRIQQVVRGDSAAYFCASSDREINGYTFGSGTRLTVV.

The table lists this clonotype with a few counts. The chain has TRBV28 and TRBJ1-2; 12 bases are shared with TRBD1. This CDR3 is built from 16 residues. The J segment lost 2 bases and the V segment lost 4 bases, leaving 5 bases of the junction unmatched. Germline CDR1 and CDR2: MDHEN and SYDVKM. The CDR3 sequence is CASSSPGTGGNYGYTF. CDR3 sequence (DNA): TGTGCCAGCAGTTCGCCCGGGACAGGGGGCAACTATGGCTACACCTTC.

The chain recombines TRBV6-6 with TRBJ2-1; a possible D gene is TRBD2 (7 bases). TRBJ2-5 explains the end of the DNA better; the J call may be wrong. Germline lookup yields CDR1 MNHNY and CDR2 SVGAGI (reference sequence). This CDR3 is built from 14 residues. CDR3 sequence (DNA): TGTGCCAGCACCTATGGGGGGGGCGTGGAGACCCAGTACTTC. Its translation is CASTYGGGVETQYF.

This clonotype showed up just a few times. The chain has TRBV28 and TRBJ1-3; D might be TRBD1 (6 bases). Germline assignment: CDR1 MDHEN and CDR2 SYDVKM. V lost 6 bases and J 9 bases, leaving 21 bases between the germline ends. The CDR3 totals 15 residues. CDR3 DNA sequence: TGTGCCAGCAGCATCGACAGAAGGGGGAGAAGCACCATATATTTT. Translated, it gives CASSIDRRGRSTIYF. The full variable domain, with the rest looked up from reference TRBV28 and TRBJ1-3, is DVKVTQSSRYLVKRTGEKVFLECVQDMDHENMFWYRQDPGLGLRLIYFSYDVKMKEKGDIPEGYSVSREKKERFSLILESASTNQTSMYLCASSIDRRGRSTIYFGEGSWLTVV.

The chain couples TRBV6-2 or TRBV6-3 to TRBJ2-2; 9 bases line up with TRBD2. There are 14 residues in the CDR3. Per the germline V gene, CDR1 is MNHEY and CDR2 is SVGEGT. Losses at the gene ends were 11 bases for V and 5 bases for J; bases not matched to a gene: 9. As DNA, the CDR3 is TGTGCCGGAAAAAGCGGGGGGAAAACCGGGGAGCTGTTTTTT. It is translated as CAGKSGGKTGELFF.

In this sample, this clonotype turned up many times. This sequence joins TRBV7-6 and TRBJ1-1; TRBD1 aligns across 8 bases. The CDR3 has 14 residues. The junction had 2 bases not matched to a gene; V was cut back by 4 bases and J by 1 base. The V gene's germline CDR1 is SGHVS and CDR2 FNYEAQ. The chain's CDR3 is CASSSGQANTEAFF. In DNA, the CDR3 is TGTGCCAGCAGCTCGGGACAGGCGAACACTGAAGCTTTCTTT.

Only a few counts were recorded for this clonotype. The V gene is TRBV6-2 or TRBV6-3, the J gene TRBJ2-5, with 9 bases matching TRBD2. The J call may be mistaken, given a closer DNA end match to TRBJ2-7. This CDR3 spans 15 amino acids. The germline V gene encodes CDR1 MNHEY and CDR2 SVGEGT. For the CDR3, the DNA is TGTGCCAGCAGGCGGGGGGGCGGTAACACCTACGAGCAGTACTTC. Translated: CASRRGGGNTYEQYF.